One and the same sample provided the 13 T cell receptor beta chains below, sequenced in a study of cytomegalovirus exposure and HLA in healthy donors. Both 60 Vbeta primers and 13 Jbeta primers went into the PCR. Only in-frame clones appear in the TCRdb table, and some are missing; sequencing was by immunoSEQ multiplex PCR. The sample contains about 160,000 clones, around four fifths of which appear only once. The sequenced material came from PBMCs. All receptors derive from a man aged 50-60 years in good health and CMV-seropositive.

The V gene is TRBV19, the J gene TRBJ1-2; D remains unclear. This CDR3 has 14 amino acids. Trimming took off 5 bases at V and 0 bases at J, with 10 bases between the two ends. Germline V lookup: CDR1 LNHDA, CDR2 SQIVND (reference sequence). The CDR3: CASSLRTANYGYTF. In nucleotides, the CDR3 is TGTGCCAGTAGTTTGAGAACCGCTAACTATGGCTACACCTTC.

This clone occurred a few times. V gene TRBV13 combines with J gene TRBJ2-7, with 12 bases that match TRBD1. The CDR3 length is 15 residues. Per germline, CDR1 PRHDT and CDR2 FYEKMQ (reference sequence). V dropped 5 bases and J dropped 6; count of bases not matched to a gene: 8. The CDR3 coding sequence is TGTGCCAGCAGCCTAAATCGGGACAGGGGGCGCGAGCAGTACTTC. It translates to CASSLNRDRGREQYF.

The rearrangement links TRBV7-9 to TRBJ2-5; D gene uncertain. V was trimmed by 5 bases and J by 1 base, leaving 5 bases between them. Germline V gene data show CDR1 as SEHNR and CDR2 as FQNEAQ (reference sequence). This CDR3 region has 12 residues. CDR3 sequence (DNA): TGTGCCAGCAGCCGAGCCCAAGAGACCCAGTACTTC. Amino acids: CASSRAQETQYF. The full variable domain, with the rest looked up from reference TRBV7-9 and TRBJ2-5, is DTGVSQNPRHKITKRGQNVTFRCDPISEHNRLYWYRQTLGQGPEFLTYFQNEAQLEKSRLLSDRFSAERPKGSFSTLEIQRTEQGDSAMYLCASSRAQETQYFGPGTRLLVL.

This chain's CDR3 is CAIGSTADSYNEQFF. For the CDR3, the DNA is TGTGCCATCGGGAGTACAGCGGATTCCTACAATGAGCAGTTCTTC. This sequence joins TRBV10-3 and TRBJ2-1, with a tentative D call TRBD2 (5 bases). CDR3 size: 15 residues. V was cut by 8 bases and J by 1 base, with 15 bases left in between. Germline CDR1 is ENHRY and CDR2 is SYGVKD.

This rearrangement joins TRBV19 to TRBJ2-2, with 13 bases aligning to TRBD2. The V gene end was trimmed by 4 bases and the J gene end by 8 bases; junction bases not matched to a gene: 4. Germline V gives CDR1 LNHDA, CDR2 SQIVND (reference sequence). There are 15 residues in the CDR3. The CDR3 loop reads CASSRTSGRPGELFF. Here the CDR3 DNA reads TGTGCCAGTAGTAGGACTAGCGGGAGACCGGGGGAGCTGTTTTTT.

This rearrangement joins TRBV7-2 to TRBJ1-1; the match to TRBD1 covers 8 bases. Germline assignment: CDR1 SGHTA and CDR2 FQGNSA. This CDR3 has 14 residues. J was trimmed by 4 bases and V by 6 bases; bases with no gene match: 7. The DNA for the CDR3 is TGTGCCAGCAGTCCCGCAGGGGGCTTCACTGAAGCTTTCTTT. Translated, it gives CASSPAGGFTEAFF.

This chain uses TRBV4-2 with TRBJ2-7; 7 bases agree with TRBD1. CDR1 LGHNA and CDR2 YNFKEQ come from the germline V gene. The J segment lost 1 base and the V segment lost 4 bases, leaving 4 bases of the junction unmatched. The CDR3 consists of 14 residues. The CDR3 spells CASSPRDRSYEQYF. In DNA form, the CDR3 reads TGTGCCAGCAGCCCTCGGGACAGATCCTACGAGCAGTACTTC.

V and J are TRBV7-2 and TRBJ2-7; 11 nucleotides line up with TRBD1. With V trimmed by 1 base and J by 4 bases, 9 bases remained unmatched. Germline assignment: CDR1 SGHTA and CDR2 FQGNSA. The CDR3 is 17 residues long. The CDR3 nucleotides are TGTGCCAGCAGCTTAGTCGGGGGACAGGGGGTTAGGTACGAGCAGTACTTC. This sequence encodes CASSLVGGQGVRYEQYF.

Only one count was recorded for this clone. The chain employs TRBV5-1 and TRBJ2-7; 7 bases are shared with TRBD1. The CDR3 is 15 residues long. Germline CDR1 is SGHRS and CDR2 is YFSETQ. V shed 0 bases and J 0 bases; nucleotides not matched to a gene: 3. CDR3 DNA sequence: TGCGCCAGCAGCTTGGAGGGACAGCGCTCCTACGAGCAGTACTTC. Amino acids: CASSLEGQRSYEQYF.

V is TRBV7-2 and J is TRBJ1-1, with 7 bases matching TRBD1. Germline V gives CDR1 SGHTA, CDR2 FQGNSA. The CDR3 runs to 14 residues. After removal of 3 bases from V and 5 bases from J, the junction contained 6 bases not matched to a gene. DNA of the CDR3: TGTGCCAGCAGCTTGACAGGGTGGCGGACTGAAGCTTTCTTT. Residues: CASSLTGWRTEAFF.

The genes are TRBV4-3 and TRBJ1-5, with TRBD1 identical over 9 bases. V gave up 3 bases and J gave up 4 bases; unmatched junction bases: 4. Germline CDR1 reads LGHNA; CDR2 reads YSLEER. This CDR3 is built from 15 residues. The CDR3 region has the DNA TGCGCCAGCAGCCAGGACAGGGGCCTAAATCAGCCCCAGCATTTT. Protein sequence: CASSQDRGLNQPQHF.

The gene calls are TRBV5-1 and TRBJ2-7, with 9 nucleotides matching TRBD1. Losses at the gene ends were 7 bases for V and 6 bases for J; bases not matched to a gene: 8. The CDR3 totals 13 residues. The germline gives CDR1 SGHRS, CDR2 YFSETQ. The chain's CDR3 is CASARQGESEQYF. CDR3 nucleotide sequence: TGCGCCAGCGCCAGACAGGGGGAGAGCGAGCAGTACTTC.

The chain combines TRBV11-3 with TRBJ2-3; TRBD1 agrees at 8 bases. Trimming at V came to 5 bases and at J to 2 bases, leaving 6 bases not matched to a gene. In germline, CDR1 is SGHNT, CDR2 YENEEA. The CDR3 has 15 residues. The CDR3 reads CASSRGTGVTDTQYF. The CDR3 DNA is TGTGCCAGCAGCCGAGGGACAGGAGTCACAGATACGCAGTATTTT.